This T cell receptor beta chain was sequenced during a study of T-cell reconstitution after alpha-beta-depleted transplantation in children. This sample's TCRbeta library carried unique molecular identifier barcodes. TCRdb used MiXCR to reprocess the PCR reads, holding one entry per CDR3 protein. The table has fewer than 350,000 distinct CDR3 sequences, over 9% seen once; the top ten hold less than 9%. CDR3 length: 18 residues. The V segment lost 4 bases and the J segment 3 bases; nucleotides outside the gene matches: 12. Germline CDR1 reads SGHRS; CDR2 reads YFSETQ. This rearrangement joins TRBV5-1 to TRBJ2-1; TRBD2 aligns across 11 bases. Sequencing was performed on PBMCs, taken before TCRalphabeta/CD19-depleted stem cell transplant. The receptor was derived from a boy under two years old with acute myeloid leukemia, due to receive a stem cell transplant. The CDR3 reads CASSGTGTSGFLYNEQFF. The CDR3 DNA reads as TGCGCCAGCAGCGGAACCGGGACTAGCGGATTTCTCTACAATGAGCAGTTCTTC.